Presented here are 24 T cell receptor beta chains from one specimen sequenced in a study of T cells after yellow fever vaccination. TCRdb re-derived calls from the 5' RACE reads in MiXCR, one entry per CDR3 protein. Of some 320,000 distinct CDR3 sequences in the sample, 8.5% to 9% are singletons; the top ten hold about 20%. The sequencing used PBMCs, collected on the day of the first yellow fever vaccination. These receptors all come from a man aged 18-30 years who received the YFV17D yellow fever vaccine.

This clonotype was seen a handful of times. The chain joins TRBV12-3 or TRBV12-4 to TRBJ2-3; the D gene could be TRBD1 or TRBD2 (6 bases each). The CDR3 spans 17 residues. Trimming removed 5 bases at V and 1 base at J, with 19 bases between. The CDR3 sequence is CASSTVYEGGGTDTQYF. CDR3 coding DNA: TGTGCCAGCAGTACCGTTTACGAGGGGGGCGGCACAGATACGCAGTATTTT.

This clonotype turned up a few times. V gene TRBV29-1 combines with J gene TRBJ1-2, with 10 bases matching TRBD1. J was trimmed by 7 bases and V by 6 bases; bases with no gene match: 8. CDR1 is SQVTM, CDR2 ANQGSEA, per germline. The CDR3 extends over 13 amino acids. For the CDR3, the DNA is TGCAGCGTCGACCTAGACAGGGGGCCTGGCTACACCTTC. Translation gives CSVDLDRGPGYTF.

This clonotype was observed a few times. The gene calls are TRBV6-1 and TRBJ1-5; unclear D gene. Trimming removed 6 bases from V and 7 bases from J, with 10 bases in between. Germline V gene data show CDR1 as MNHNS and CDR2 as SASEGT. The CDR3 sequence is 12 residues long. The CDR3 coding sequence is TGTGCCAGCAGCGCCCTTGGACAGCCCCAGCATTTT. Residues: CASSALGQPQHF.

CDR3 nucleotides: TGTGCCAGCAGCTTCCCAGGACAGGGCCCCTGGAACACTGAAGCTTTCTTT. Translation gives CASSFPGQGPWNTEAFF. V gene TRBV12-3 or TRBV12-4 combines with J gene TRBJ1-1, with 8 positions matching TRBD1. The trim removed 6 bases at V and 1 base at J, leaving 13 bases unmatched. The CDR3 has 17 amino acids.

The chain uses TRBV10-3 and TRBJ2-7; D ambiguous. Trimming removed 3 bases from V and 2 bases from J, with 14 bases in between. Germline assignment: CDR1 ENHRY and CDR2 SYGVKD. The CDR3 has 15 residues. This CDR3 reads CAISDLTEKPYEQYF. Written as DNA, the CDR3 is TGTGCCATCAGTGACTTAACCGAGAAGCCCTACGAGCAGTACTTC.

The V gene is TRBV7-2, the J gene TRBJ2-2; weak D call: TRBD1 (6 bases). Per germline, CDR1 SGHTA and CDR2 FQGNSA. Trimming removed 1 base at V and 5 bases at J, with 11 bases between. This CDR3 contains 15 residues. As DNA, the CDR3 is TGTGCCAGCAGCTTAGAGCAGGGGCGTACCGGGGAGCTGTTTTTT. Encoded protein: CASSLEQGRTGELFF.

This clonotype has more than one count but fewer than ten. V is TRBV7-2 and J is TRBJ1-2; D gene unclear. The germline gives CDR1 SGHTA, CDR2 FQGNSA. Trimming removed 0 bases from V and 10 bases from J, with 9 bases in between. The CDR3 consists of 12 residues. Here the CDR3 DNA reads TGTGCCAGCAGCTTAGCGAAGTACGACTACACCTTC. Amino acid sequence: CASSLAKYDYTF.

Only a few counts were recorded for this clonotype. This chain uses TRBV7-3 with TRBJ2-4, with TRBD1 matching over 9 bases. Germline-derived CDR1 and CDR2 are SGHTA and FQGTGA. The V segment lost 6 bases and the J segment 7 bases; nucleotides outside the gene matches: 13. The CDR3 sequence is 16 residues long. The CDR3 protein is CASSLPPGQGSNIQYF. The CDR3 nucleotides are TGTGCCAGCAGTCTCCCGCCGGGACAGGGTTCGAACATTCAGTACTTC.

The chain has TRBV19 and TRBJ1-1; D is unresolved. CDR1 LNHDA and CDR2 SQIVND come from the germline V gene (reference sequence). The germline V and J ends were trimmed by 2 bases and 3 bases, with 7 bases remaining between them. This CDR3 contains 13 residues. The CDR3 nucleotides read TGTGCCAGTAGTATATACCAAGACACTGAAGCTTTCTTT. Translation gives CASSIYQDTEAFF.

This clonotype was seen a few times. The chain couples TRBV23-1 to TRBJ2-7, with TRBD1 identical over 11 bases. TRBV23-1 is recorded as an ORF, its role being uncertain. The CDR3 loop spans 17 amino acids. V lost 4 bases to trimming and J lost 0 bases; unmatched junction nucleotides: 8. CDR3 nucleotides: TGCGCCAGCAGTCCCGGACAGGGGGCATTCTCCTCCTACGAGCAGTACGTC. Translated, it gives CASSPGQGAFSSYEQYV.

The sample holds a few counts of this clonotype. The chain employs TRBV19 and TRBJ2-5, with D perhaps assigned TRBD1 or TRBD2 (5 bases each). This CDR3 region has 14 residues. Looked up from germline, CDR1 is LNHDA and CDR2 is SQIVND (reference sequence). V was shortened by 5 bases and J by 2 bases, with 12 bases between the two germline ends. The CDR3 DNA follows: TGTGCCAGTAGTGCCAGGGAGAATCAAGAGACCCAGTACTTC. Its protein product is CASSARENQETQYF. Full variable domain (outside the CDR3, taken from reference TRBV19 and TRBJ2-5): DGGITQSPKYLFRKEGQNVTLSCEQNLNHDAMYWYRQDPGQGLRLIYYSQIVNDFQKGDIAEGYSVSREKKESFPLTVTSAQKNPTAFYLCASSARENQETQYFGPGTRLLVL.

This clonotype was observed a handful of times. The chain has TRBV24-1 and TRBJ1-2; D ambiguous. V was pared by 4 bases and J by 1 base, with 6 bases between. The CDR3 is 13 amino acids. The V gene's germline CDR1 is KGHDR and CDR2 SFDVKD. The CDR3 loop is CATSERNNYGYTF. CDR3 coding DNA: TGTGCCACCAGTGAGCGGAATAACTATGGCTACACCTTC.

Note on this clonotype: The germline gene is not matched at one end of the junction; a read error may be the cause. The J gene is TRBJ1-4, the V gene TRBV7-9, with D uncertain. The CDR3 consists of 13 residues. Germline CDR1 is SEHNR and CDR2 is FQNEAQ (reference sequence). The DNA for the CDR3 is TGTGCCAGCAGAGAGGGAGGAGCTGAAAAACAGTTTTTT. Amino acid sequence: CASREGGAEKQFF.

This clonotype appeared many times. The genes are TRBV20-1 and TRBJ2-1; D perhaps matches TRBD2 (5 bases). This CDR3 comprises 14 residues. Germline CDR1 reads DFQATT; CDR2 reads SNEGSKA (reference sequence). V was trimmed by 4 bases and J by 0 bases, leaving 10 bases between them. The CDR3 DNA sequence: TGCAGTGCTATCGGGGAGAGCTCCTACAATGAGCAGTTCTTC. This sequence encodes CSAIGESSYNEQFF.

This clonotype was recorded a few times. This chain uses TRBV5-5 with TRBJ2-1, with 9 bases that match TRBD1. There are 16 residues in the CDR3. CDR1 is SGHKS, CDR2 YYEKEE, per germline (reference sequence). With 3 bases clipped from V and 5 bases from J, the junction kept 9 bases outside the gene matches. In DNA form, the CDR3 reads TGTGCCAGCAGCTACTTACAGGGGGCGACTGACAATGAGCAGTTCTTC. Translating it yields CASSYLQGATDNEQFF.

This clonotype was seen only a few times. The chain employs TRBV5-6 and TRBJ2-3, with 7 bases fitting TRBD1. V lost 7 bases to trimming and J lost 2 bases; unmatched junction nucleotides: 4. The germline V gene has CDR1 SGHDT and CDR2 YYEEEE. This CDR3 is 13 amino acids long. CDR3 protein: CASRGQATDTQYF. In DNA form, the CDR3 reads TGTGCCAGCCGCGGACAGGCCACAGATACGCAGTATTTT.

This clonotype was counted many times. The chain combines TRBV12-3 or TRBV12-4 with TRBJ2-2; 11 bases match TRBD1. This CDR3 has 16 residues. V was pared by 5 bases and J by 4 bases, with 6 bases of the junction left unmatched. Written as DNA, the CDR3 is TGTGCCAGCAGTCTGCGGGGGACAGGGGGCACCGGGGAGCTGTTTTTT. It is translated as CASSLRGTGGTGELFF.

DNA for the CDR3: TGTGCCAGCAAAACGTCCGGAGGCTACACCTTC. Protein sequence: CASKTSGGYTF. The rearrangement links TRBV5-4 to TRBJ1-2; unclear D gene. The ends were cut back, 6 bases at V and 8 bases at J, with 11 bases in the middle. The CDR3 contains 11 residues. Germline lookup yields CDR1 SGHNT and CDR2 YYREEE (reference sequence).

This clonotype was detected only a few times. The V call is TRBV3-1, the J call TRBJ2-5; D gene uncertain. The V end lost 9 bases, the J end lost 2 bases, and 10 bases lay between the germline ends. The CDR3 runs 12 residues. Looked up from germline, CDR1 is LGHDT and CDR2 is YNNKEL (reference sequence). The CDR3 region has the DNA TGTGCCAGTACTCACAGTCAAGAGACCCAGTACTTC. Translating gives CASTHSQETQYF.

The V and J genes are TRBV5-4 and TRBJ2-7; D tentatively reads TRBD1 or TRBD2 (5 bases each). The CDR3 has 15 amino acids. CDR1 and CDR2 (germline): SGHNT, YYREEE (reference sequence). Trimming shortened V by 3 bases and J by 4 bases, and 17 bases separated the two germline ends. The DNA for the CDR3 is TGTGCCAGCAGCTACCGTCCTGGGGGTCTATACGAGCAGTACGTC. Its translation: CASSYRPGGLYEQYV.

The rearrangement uses TRBV5-1 and TRBJ2-2; 10 bases align to TRBD1. The CDR3 runs to 16 residues. V was pared by 5 bases and J by 0 bases, with 4 bases of the junction left unmatched. The germline V gene encodes CDR1 SGHRS and CDR2 YFSETQ. In DNA, the CDR3 is TGCGCCAGCAGACGCGGGACAGGGGCGAACACCGGGGAGCTGTTTTTT. Its translation is CASRRGTGANTGELFF.

This clonotype was found a few times. The CDR3: CATSRSGGGYEQYF. CDR3 in DNA: TGTGCCACCAGCAGGAGCGGGGGGGGCTACGAGCAGTACTTC. V and J are TRBV15 and TRBJ2-7, with 10 bases aligning to TRBD2. After removal of 3 bases from V and 3 bases from J, the junction contained 2 bases not matched to a gene. This CDR3 is 14 amino acids long. Germline loops: CDR1 LNHNV, CDR2 YYDKDF (reference sequence).

The rearrangement links TRBV4-1 to TRBJ2-3; 10 bases match TRBD1. The germline V gene has CDR1 MGHRA and CDR2 YSYEKL. The CDR3 runs 20 residues. V shed 4 bases, J shed 3 bases, and the junction held 19 bases outside the gene matches. This CDR3 reads CASSRGRDRGGSVGTDTQYF. In DNA form, the CDR3 reads TGCGCCAGCAGCCGAGGCCGGGACAGGGGAGGGAGTGTAGGGACAGATACGCAGTATTTT.

This clonotype has more than one count but fewer than ten. The gene calls are TRBV5-5 and TRBJ2-5; D is tentatively TRBD1 or TRBD2 (5 bases each). This CDR3 comprises 14 residues. V shed 8 bases and J shed 1 base, with 15 bases lying between them. Germline V lookup: CDR1 SGHKS, CDR2 YYEKEE (reference sequence). CDR3 nucleotide sequence: TGTGCCAGGGCTCCTGGGACCTCCCAAGAGACCCAGTACTTC. Protein: CARAPGTSQETQYF.